The present T cell receptor beta chain was sequenced within a study of blood T cell repertoires in COVID-19. Turning to the study itself: Sample material is recorded as cDNA or gDNA derived from T cells, B-cell-depleted T cells, or PBMCs.

CDR3 length: 12 residues. Germline CDR1 is KGHDR and CDR2 is SFDVKD. Trimming removed 3 bases from V and 5 bases from J, with 3 bases in between. Sequencing was performed with immunoSEQ multiplex PCR; in TCRdb, only in-frame clones are kept and a portion is missing. The sample holds approximately 93,000 clones, around 86% seen once. Sequenced sample: peripheral blood. This chain joins TRBV24-1 and TRBJ1-4; D gene uncertain. The receptor was derived from a man aged 45 to 65 with active or convalescent COVID-19. In nucleotides, the CDR3 is TGTGCCACCAGTGATCCGAATGAAAAACTGTTTTTT. The encoded protein is CATSDPNEKLFF.